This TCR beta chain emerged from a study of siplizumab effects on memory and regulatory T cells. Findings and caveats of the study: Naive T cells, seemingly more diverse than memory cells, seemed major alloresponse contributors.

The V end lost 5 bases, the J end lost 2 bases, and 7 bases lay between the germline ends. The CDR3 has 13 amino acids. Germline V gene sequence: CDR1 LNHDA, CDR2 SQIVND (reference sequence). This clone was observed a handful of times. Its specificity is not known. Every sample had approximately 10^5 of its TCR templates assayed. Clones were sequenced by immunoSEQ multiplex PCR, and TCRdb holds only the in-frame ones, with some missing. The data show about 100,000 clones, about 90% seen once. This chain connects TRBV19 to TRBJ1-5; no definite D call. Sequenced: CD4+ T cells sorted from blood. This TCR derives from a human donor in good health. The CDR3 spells CASSGNGNQPQHF. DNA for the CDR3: TGTGCCAGTAGTGGGAATGGCAATCAGCCCCAGCATTTT.